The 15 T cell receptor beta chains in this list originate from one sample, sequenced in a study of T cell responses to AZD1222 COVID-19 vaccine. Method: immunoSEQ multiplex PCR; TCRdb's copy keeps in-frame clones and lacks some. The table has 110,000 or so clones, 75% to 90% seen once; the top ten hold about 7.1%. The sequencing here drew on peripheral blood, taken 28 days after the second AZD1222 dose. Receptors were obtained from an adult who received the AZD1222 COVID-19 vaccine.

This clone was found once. The CDR3 is CASSLGRGAYEQYF. In nucleotides, the CDR3 is TGTGCCAGCAGTTTAGGCAGGGGTGCCTACGAGCAGTACTTC. The V and J genes are TRBV27 and TRBJ2-7, with a tentative D call TRBD1 (6 bases). The CDR3 runs 14 residues. Germline-derived CDR1 and CDR2 are MNHEY and SMNVEV (reference sequence). V lost 2 bases to trimming and J lost 2 bases, with 10 bases between them.

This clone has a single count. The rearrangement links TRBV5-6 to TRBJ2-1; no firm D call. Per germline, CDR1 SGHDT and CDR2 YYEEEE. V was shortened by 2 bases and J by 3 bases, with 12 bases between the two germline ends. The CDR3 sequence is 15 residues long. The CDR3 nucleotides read TGTGCCAGCAGCTTTCGCAGAAACGGCTACAATGAGCAGTTCTTC. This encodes CASSFRRNGYNEQFF.

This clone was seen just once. CDR3 loop: CASLGTGATEAFF. As DNA, the CDR3 is TGTGCCAGCCTCGGGACAGGGGCCACTGAAGCTTTCTTT. The rearrangement links TRBV2 to TRBJ1-1; TRBD1 aligns across 10 bases. The CDR3 has 13 residues. Germline-derived CDR1 and CDR2 are SNHLY and FYNNEI. J lost 4 bases, V lost 8 bases, and 4 bases had no gene match. The complete variable domain, with remaining parts taken from reference TRBV2 and TRBJ1-1, reads EPEVTQTPSHQVTQMGQEVILRCVPISNHLYFYWYRQILGQKVEFLVSFYNNEISEKSEIFDDQFSVERPDGSNFTLKIRSTKLEDSAMYFCASLGTGATEAFFGQGTRLTVV.

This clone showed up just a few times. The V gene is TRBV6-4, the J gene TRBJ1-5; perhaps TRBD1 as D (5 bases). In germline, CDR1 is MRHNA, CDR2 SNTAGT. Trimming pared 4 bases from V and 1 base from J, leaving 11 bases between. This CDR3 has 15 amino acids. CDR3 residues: CASSVGGKSNQPQHF. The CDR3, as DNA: TGTGCCAGCAGTGTCGGGGGAAAGAGCAATCAGCCCCAGCATTTT.

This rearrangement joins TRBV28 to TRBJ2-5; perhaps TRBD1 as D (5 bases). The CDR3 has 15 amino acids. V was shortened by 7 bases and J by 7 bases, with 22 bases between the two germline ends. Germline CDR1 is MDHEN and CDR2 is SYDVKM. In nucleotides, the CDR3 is TGTGCCAGCACTTCCTACGCAGGGTCGGGTGGGACCCAGTACTTC. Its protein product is CASTSYAGSGGTQYF.

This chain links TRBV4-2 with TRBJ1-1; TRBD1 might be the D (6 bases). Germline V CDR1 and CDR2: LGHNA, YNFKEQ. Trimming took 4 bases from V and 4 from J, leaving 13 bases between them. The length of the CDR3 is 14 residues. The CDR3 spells CASSPQGVGTEAFF. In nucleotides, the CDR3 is TGTGCCAGCAGCCCACAGGGAGTGGGCACTGAAGCTTTCTTT.

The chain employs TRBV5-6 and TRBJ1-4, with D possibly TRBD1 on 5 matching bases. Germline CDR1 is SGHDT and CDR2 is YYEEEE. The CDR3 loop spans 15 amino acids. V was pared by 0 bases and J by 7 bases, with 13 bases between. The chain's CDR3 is CASSLVSERGEKLFF. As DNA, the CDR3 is TGTGCCAGCAGCTTGGTCTCGGAGAGGGGTGAAAAACTGTTTTTT. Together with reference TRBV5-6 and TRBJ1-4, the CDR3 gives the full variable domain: DAGVTQSPTHLIKTRGQQVTLRCSPKSGHDTVSWYQQALGQGPQFIFQYYEEEERQRGNFPDRFSGHQFPNYSSELNVNALLLGDSALYLCASSLVSERGEKLFFGSGTQLSVL.

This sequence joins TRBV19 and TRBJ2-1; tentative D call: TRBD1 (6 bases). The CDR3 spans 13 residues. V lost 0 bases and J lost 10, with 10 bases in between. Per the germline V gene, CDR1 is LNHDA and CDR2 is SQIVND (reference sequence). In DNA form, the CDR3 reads TGTGCCAGTAGTATAGAAACTACAGGGGAGCAGTTCTTC. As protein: CASSIETTGEQFF.

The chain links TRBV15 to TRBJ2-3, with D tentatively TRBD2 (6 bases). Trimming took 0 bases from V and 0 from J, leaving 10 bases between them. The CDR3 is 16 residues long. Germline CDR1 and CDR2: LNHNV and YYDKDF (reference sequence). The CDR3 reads CATSRELALSTDTQYF. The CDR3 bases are TGTGCCACCAGCAGAGAACTAGCTCTCAGCACAGATACGCAGTATTTT.

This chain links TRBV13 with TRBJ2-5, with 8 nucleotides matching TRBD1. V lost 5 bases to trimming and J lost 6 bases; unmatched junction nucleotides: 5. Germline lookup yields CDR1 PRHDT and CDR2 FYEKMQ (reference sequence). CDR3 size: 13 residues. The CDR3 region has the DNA TGTGCCAGCAGCCGAACAGGGGGACAGACCCAGTACTTC. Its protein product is CASSRTGGQTQYF.

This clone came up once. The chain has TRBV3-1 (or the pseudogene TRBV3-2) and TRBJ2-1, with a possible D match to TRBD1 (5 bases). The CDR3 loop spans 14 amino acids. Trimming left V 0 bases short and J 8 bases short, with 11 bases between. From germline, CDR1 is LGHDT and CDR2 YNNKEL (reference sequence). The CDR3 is CASSQEVRADEQFF. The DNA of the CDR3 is TGTGCCAGCAGCCAAGAAGTCAGGGCGGATGAGCAGTTCTTC.

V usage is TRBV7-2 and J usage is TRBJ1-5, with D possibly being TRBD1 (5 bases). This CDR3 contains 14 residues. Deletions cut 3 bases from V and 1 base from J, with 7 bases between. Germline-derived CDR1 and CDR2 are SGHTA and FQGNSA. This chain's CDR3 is CASSFWDSNQPQHF. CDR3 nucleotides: TGTGCCAGCAGCTTTTGGGACAGCAATCAGCCCCAGCATTTT.

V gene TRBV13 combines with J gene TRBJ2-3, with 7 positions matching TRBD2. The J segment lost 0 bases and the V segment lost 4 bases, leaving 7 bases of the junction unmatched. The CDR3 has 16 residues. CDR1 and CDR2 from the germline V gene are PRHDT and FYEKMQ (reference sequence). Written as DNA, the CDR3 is TGTGCCAGCAGCTATTGGCGGGGGACTAGCACAGATACGCAGTATTTT. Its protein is CASSYWRGTSTDTQYF.

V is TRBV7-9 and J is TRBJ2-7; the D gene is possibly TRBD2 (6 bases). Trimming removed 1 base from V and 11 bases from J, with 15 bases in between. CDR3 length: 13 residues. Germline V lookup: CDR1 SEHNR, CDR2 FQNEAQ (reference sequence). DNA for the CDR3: TGTGCCAGCAGCTTAGAACGGGAGCTCCGAAAGTACTTC. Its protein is CASSLERELRKYF.

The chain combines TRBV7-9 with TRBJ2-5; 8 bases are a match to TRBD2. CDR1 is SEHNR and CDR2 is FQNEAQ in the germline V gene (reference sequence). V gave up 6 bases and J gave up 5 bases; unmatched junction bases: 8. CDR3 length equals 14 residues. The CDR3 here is CASSETSVGETQYF. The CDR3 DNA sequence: TGTGCCAGCAGTGAGACTAGCGTAGGGGAGACCCAGTACTTC.